Listed below are T cell receptor beta chains from one sample, sequenced in a study of T cell responses to AZD1222 COVID-19 vaccine. Libraries were prepared by immunoSEQ multiplex PCR; TCRdb keeps only in-frame clonotypes and omits some of them. Of about 120,000 clones listed, less than 90% were seen once; the top ten hold about 10%. Sequencing was performed on peripheral blood, taken on day 0 of AZD1222 vaccination. The receptors shown here come from an adult in good health. Both conserved end residues are trimmed from each CDR3.

TRBV7-3 | ASSLGTGGMSSYEQY
TRBV30 | AWSQTGVRETQY
TRBV28 | ASSSVQGRPNEQF
TRBV11-3 | ASSSDSTLNYGYT
TRBV20-1 | SASQGDGYT
TRBV28 | ASSGGLNYGYT
TRBV9 | ASSPYKAITYEQY
TRBV11-1 | ASSPMAQGESTEAF
TRBV28 | ASSEQGLSGYEQY
TRBV12-5 | ASGLLTGGPTNEQF
TRBV28 | ASSLDRYFIGYT
TRBV27 | ASRGQSTGELF
TRBV7-2 | ASSLSRGDYGYT
TRBV28 | ASSVPQGNNEKLF
TRBV2 | ASSEGHRYEQY
TRBV11-3 | ASSWGVPTATQY
TRBV11-3 | ASSWSPDRNTEAF
TRBV5-4 | ASRLRGGHKANVLT
TRBV6-6 | ASGQIYNSPLH
TRBV3-1/TRBV3-2 | ASSLLSGGATAQY
TRBV6-4 | ASSENVASVSEQY
TRBV5-6 | ASSLWQGSYGYT
TRBV7-9 | ASSLEAGNTEAF
TRBV4-2 | ASSLQGAGNTEAF
TRBV5-4 | ASSLQGSLQETQY
TRBV15 | ATSRQRNNEQF
TRBV9 | ASSVATGHMGTQY
TRBV9 | ASSPGTGPNTEAF
TRBV28 | ASSSGPRLTYEQY
TRBV4-2 | ASSQDRTGGKYGYT
TRBV9 | ASSVLDTSNTEAF
TRBV2 | ASSEGWNTEAF
TRBV6-2/TRBV6-3 | ASSSPGSRADTQY
TRBV20-1 | SAFLNEKLF
TRBV9 | ASSALGGTEAF
TRBV18 | ASSPPVTQETQY
TRBV21-1 | ASSKAVNLGTVNSGANVLT
TRBV21-1 | ASSKVSSQRNYGYT
TRBV6-5 | ASTAGLSKNIQY
TRBV21-1 | ASSKRFEGRARHEQY
TRBV30 | AWRWDRNSPLH
TRBV4-2 | ASSQGTSGRENIQY
TRBV27 | ASSSGFWGANVLT
TRBV7-3 | ASSYAGDTGELF
TRBV13 | ASSLGSGDGYT